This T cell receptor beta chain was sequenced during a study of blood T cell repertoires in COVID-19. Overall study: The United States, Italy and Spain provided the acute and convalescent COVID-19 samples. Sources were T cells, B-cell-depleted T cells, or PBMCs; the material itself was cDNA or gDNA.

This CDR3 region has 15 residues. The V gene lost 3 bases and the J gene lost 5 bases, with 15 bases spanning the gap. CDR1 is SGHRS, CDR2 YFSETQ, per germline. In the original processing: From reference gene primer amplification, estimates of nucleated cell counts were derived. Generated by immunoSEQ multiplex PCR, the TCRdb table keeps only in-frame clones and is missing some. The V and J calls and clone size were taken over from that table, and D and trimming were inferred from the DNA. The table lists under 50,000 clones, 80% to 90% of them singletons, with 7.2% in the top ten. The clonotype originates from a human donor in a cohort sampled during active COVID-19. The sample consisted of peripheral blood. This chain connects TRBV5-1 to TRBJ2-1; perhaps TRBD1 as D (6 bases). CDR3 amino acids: CASSSTGDNDNEQFF. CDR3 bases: TGCGCCAGCAGCTCGACCGGGGACAATGACAATGAGCAGTTCTTC.